A selection of T cell receptor beta chains follows, all from one sample in a study of blood T cell repertoires in COVID-19. This table comes from immunoSEQ multiplex PCR, and its TCRdb copy is limited to in-frame clones, with some not included. The sample consists of 200,000 to 300,000 clones, around four fifths of them appearing once. The sequencing input was peripheral blood. The receptors come from a woman between 55 and 75 years old with active or convalescent COVID-19. CDR3s include the opening cysteine and the closing phenylalanine or tryptophan. For some rows the clone size is stated as once, few or many, or as a class when expanded; others skip it.

J gene: TRBJ1-2
V gene: TRBV19
clone size: NA
CDR3 protein: CASSVTGAGDGYTF

J gene: TRBJ1-3
V gene: TRBV11-2
clone size: NA
CDR3 protein: CASSPERATGNTIYF

J gene: TRBJ2-1
V gene: TRBV19
clone size: NA
CDR3 protein: CASSIMAGVRNEQFF

J gene: TRBJ2-7
V gene: TRBV27
clone size: NA
CDR3 protein: CASSPGGSGYEQYF

J gene: TRBJ1-4
V gene: TRBV11-2
clone size: NA
CDR3 protein: CASSPTGAAAEKLFF

J gene: TRBJ1-1
V gene: TRBV5-4
clone size: NA
CDR3 protein: CASSFRTGLMNTEAFF

J gene: TRBJ1-2
V gene: TRBV6-5
clone size: NA
CDR3 protein: CASSYSPGYGYTF

J gene: TRBJ1-2
V gene: TRBV24-1
clone size: NA
CDR3 protein: CATSDLGQSGGYTF

J gene: TRBJ2-2
V gene: TRBV10-1
clone size: few
CDR3 protein: CARFGGGELFF

J gene: TRBJ2-1
V gene: TRBV5-1
clone size: NA
CDR3 protein: CASSSGRLPSSYNEQFF

J gene: TRBJ2-3
V gene: TRBV11-2
clone size: NA
CDR3 protein: CASSLRLAGEADTQYF

J gene: TRBJ2-4
V gene: TRBV11-3
clone size: NA
CDR3 protein: CASSLPVSQTTQNIQYF

J gene: TRBJ2-1
V gene: TRBV7-2
clone size: NA
CDR3 protein: CASSSGLAESSYNEQFF

J gene: TRBJ1-5
V gene: TRBV10-3
clone size: NA
CDR3 protein: CAISAQGLYSNQPQHF

J gene: TRBJ1-5
V gene: TRBV7-9
clone size: few
CDR3 protein: CASSFGRGPMINQPQHF

J gene: TRBJ1-2
V gene: TRBV3-1/TRBV3-2
clone size: NA
CDR3 protein: CASSRAGGRGYGYTF

J gene: TRBJ2-2
V gene: TRBV7-2
clone size: NA
CDR3 protein: CASSFKLAGQGELFF

J gene: TRBJ2-1
V gene: TRBV15
clone size: NA
CDR3 protein: CATSGRQDSYNEQFF

J gene: TRBJ2-5
V gene: TRBV15
clone size: NA
CDR3 protein: CATRTSGTETQYF

J gene: TRBJ2-5
V gene: TRBV5-1
clone size: NA
CDR3 protein: CASSLRTSQETQYF

J gene: TRBJ1-2
V gene: TRBV30
clone size: NA
CDR3 protein: CACPGHLNYGYTF

J gene: TRBJ2-5
V gene: TRBV19
clone size: NA
CDR3 protein: CASSIGASGGASETQYF

J gene: TRBJ2-3
V gene: TRBV5-4
clone size: NA
CDR3 protein: CASGTVELDTQYF

J gene: TRBJ1-5
V gene: TRBV13
clone size: NA
CDR3 protein: CASSLGRGNQPQHF

J gene: TRBJ1-5
V gene: TRBV2
clone size: NA
CDR3 protein: CASSTGTGEGKGNQPQHF

J gene: TRBJ2-7
V gene: TRBV18
clone size: once
CDR3 protein: CASSQGQAGLDEQYF

J gene: TRBJ1-6
V gene: TRBV7-8
clone size: NA
CDR3 protein: CASSLGGPGQGASGPLHF

J gene: TRBJ2-1
V gene: TRBV3-1/TRBV3-2
clone size: NA
CDR3 protein: CASSEAGSYNEQFF

J gene: TRBJ2-5
V gene: TRBV5-1
clone size: NA
CDR3 protein: CASSLVGISEETQYF

J gene: TRBJ2-5
V gene: TRBV5-8
clone size: NA
CDR3 protein: CASSSRDRVLKTQYF

J gene: TRBJ1-2
V gene: TRBV5-1
clone size: NA
CDR3 protein: CASSLVGDNYGYTF

J gene: TRBJ1-3
V gene: TRBV28
clone size: NA
CDR3 protein: CASSPLPPQGTSGNTIYF

J gene: TRBJ2-2
V gene: TRBV7-7
clone size: NA
CDR3 protein: CASSPSGRGTGELFF

J gene: TRBJ2-5
V gene: TRBV7-2
clone size: NA
CDR3 protein: CASSLWAEETQYF

J gene: TRBJ2-1
V gene: TRBV5-1
clone size: once
CDR3 protein: CASSGPGQLYNEQFF

J gene: TRBJ2-2
V gene: TRBV10-1
clone size: NA
CDR3 protein: CASSWSSGSGELFF

J gene: TRBJ1-3
V gene: TRBV29-1
clone size: NA
CDR3 protein: CSVDRTGTGNTIYF

J gene: TRBJ2-2
V gene: TRBV5-4
clone size: NA
CDR3 protein: CASSSPGLANTGELFF

J gene: TRBJ1-6
V gene: TRBV9
clone size: few
CDR3 protein: CASSPSPSPLHF

J gene: TRBJ2-1
V gene: TRBV9
clone size: NA
CDR3 protein: CASSVWAGGNNEQFF

J gene: TRBJ1-2
V gene: TRBV30
clone size: NA
CDR3 protein: CAWSRPRGYTF

J gene: TRBJ1-1
V gene: TRBV2
clone size: NA
CDR3 protein: CASMRQPNTEAFF

J gene: TRBJ1-1
V gene: TRBV5-1
clone size: NA
CDR3 protein: CASSGTGENTEAFF

J gene: TRBJ2-1
V gene: TRBV4-2
clone size: NA
CDR3 protein: CASSQGTSGDNEQFF

J gene: TRBJ1-5
V gene: TRBV28
clone size: few
CDR3 protein: CASSFISNQPQHF

J gene: TRBJ2-7
V gene: TRBV11-3
clone size: NA
CDR3 protein: CASSPGQGYEQYF

J gene: TRBJ2-5
V gene: TRBV5-1
clone size: once
CDR3 protein: CASKGEETQYF

J gene: TRBJ2-5
V gene: TRBV7-7
clone size: NA
CDR3 protein: CASSLGAGVETQYF

J gene: TRBJ2-3
V gene: TRBV5-6
clone size: once
CDR3 protein: CASSLGSGFSDTQYF

J gene: TRBJ1-5
V gene: TRBV15
clone size: NA
CDR3 protein: CATSRGISNQPQHF